This T cell receptor beta chain emerged from a study of cytomegalovirus exposure and HLA in healthy donors. Study-wide results and caveats: There were some V segments, including TRBV6-2 and TRBV6-3, excluded as indistinguishable. TCR beta sequences reportedly predicted most subjects' HLA-A and HLA-B alleles accurately. The authors assumed roughly uniform sequencing depth across donors for presence/absence analyses. High sensitivity and specificity were reportedly achieved when the classifier diagnosed cytomegalovirus status.

A remark on this clone: Its antigen is not known.

This PCR relied on a set of 60 Vbeta primers and 13 Jbeta primers. Profiled with immunoSEQ multiplex PCR; TCRdb holds only in-frame clones, not every one. Of 120,000 to 150,000 clones in the sample, about 74% were seen once. Germline V lookup: CDR1 SGHRS, CDR2 YFSETQ. Trimming stripped 3 bases from V and 2 bases from J, with 21 bases between. The CDR3 has 18 residues. The sequencing sample was made of PBMCs. The receptor comes from a woman in her thirties or forties in good health and CMV-seronegative. V gene TRBV5-1 combines with J gene TRBJ2-1, with D tentatively TRBD2 (5 bases). CDR3 amino acids: CASSYPEAAGNAYNEQFF. CDR3 nucleotide sequence: TGCGCCAGCAGCTATCCTGAGGCGGCGGGTAATGCCTACAATGAGCAGTTCTTC.